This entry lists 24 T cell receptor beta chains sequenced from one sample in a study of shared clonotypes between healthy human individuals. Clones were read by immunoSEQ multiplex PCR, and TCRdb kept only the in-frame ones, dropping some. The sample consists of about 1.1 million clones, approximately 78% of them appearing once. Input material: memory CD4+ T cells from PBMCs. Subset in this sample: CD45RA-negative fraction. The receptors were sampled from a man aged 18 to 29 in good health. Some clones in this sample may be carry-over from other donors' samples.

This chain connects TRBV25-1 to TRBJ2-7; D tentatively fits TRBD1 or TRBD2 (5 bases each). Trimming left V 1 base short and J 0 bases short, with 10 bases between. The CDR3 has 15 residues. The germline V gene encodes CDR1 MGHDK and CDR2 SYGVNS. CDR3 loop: CASSEFGGTSYEQYF. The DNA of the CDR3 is TGTGCCAGCAGTGAATTTGGGGGTACCTCCTACGAGCAGTACTTC.

The CDR3 DNA sequence: TGTGCCAGCAGCGTACAGGGACAGCCCTACAATGAGCAGTTCTTC. This gives the protein CASSVQGQPYNEQFF. This chain joins TRBV11-2 and TRBJ2-1, with TRBD1 matching 7 bases. Germline values: CDR1 SGHAT, CDR2 FQNNGV. The V gene end was trimmed by 5 bases and the J gene end by 2 bases; junction bases not matched to a gene: 6. This CDR3 contains 15 residues. Full variable domain (outside the CDR3, taken from reference TRBV11-2 and TRBJ2-1): EAGVAQSPRYKIIEKRQSVAFWCNPISGHATLYWYQQILGQGPKLLIQFQNNGVVDDSQLPKDRFSAERLKGVDSTLKIQPAKLEDSAVYLCASSVQGQPYNEQFFGPGTRLTVL.

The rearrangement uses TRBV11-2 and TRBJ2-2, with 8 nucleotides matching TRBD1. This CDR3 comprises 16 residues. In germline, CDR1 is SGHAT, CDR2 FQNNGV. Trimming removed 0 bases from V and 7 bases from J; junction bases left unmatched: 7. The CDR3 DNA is TGTGCCAGCAGCTTAGACGCCAGGGGGCGAAGCGGGGAGCTGTTTTTT. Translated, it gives CASSLDARGRSGELFF. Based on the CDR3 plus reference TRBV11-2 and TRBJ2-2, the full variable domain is EAGVAQSPRYKIIEKRQSVAFWCNPISGHATLYWYQQILGQGPKLLIQFQNNGVVDDSQLPKDRFSAERLKGVDSTLKIQPAKLEDSAVYLCASSLDARGRSGELFFGEGSRLTVL.

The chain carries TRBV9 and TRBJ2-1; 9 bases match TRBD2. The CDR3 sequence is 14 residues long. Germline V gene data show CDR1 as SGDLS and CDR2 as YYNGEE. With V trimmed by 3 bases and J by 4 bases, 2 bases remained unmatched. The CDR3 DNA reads TGTGCCAGCAGCGCGACTAGCGGATACAATGAGCAGTTCTTC. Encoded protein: CASSATSGYNEQFF.

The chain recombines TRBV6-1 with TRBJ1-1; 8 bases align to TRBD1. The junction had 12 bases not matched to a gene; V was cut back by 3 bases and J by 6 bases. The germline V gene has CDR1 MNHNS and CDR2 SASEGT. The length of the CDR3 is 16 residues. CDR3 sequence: CASSDLDRGIKAEAFF. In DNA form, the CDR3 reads TGTGCCAGCAGTGACCTTGACAGGGGAATAAAGGCTGAAGCTTTCTTT.

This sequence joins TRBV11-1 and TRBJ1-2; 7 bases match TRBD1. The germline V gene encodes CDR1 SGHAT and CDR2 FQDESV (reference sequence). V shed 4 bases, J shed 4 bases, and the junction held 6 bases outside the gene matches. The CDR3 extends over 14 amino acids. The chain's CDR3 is CASSSRQGGYGYTF. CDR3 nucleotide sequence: TGTGCCAGCAGCTCGCGACAGGGAGGCTATGGCTACACCTTC.

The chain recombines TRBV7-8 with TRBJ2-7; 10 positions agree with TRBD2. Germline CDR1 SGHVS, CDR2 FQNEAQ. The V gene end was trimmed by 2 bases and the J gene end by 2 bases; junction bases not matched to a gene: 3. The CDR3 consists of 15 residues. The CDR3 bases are TGTGCCAGCAGCTTACTCCTAGCGGGAGCCTACGAGCAGTACTTC. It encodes CASSLLLAGAYEQYF.

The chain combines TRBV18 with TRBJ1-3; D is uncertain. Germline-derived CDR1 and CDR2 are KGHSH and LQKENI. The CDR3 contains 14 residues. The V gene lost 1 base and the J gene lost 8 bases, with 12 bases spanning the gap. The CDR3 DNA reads TGTGCCAGCTCACCACGGAATTATGGGGACACCATATATTTT. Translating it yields CASSPRNYGDTIYF.

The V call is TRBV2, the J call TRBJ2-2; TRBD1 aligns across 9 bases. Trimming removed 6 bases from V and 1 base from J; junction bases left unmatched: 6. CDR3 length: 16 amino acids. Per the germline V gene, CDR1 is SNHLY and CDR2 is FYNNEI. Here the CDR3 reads CASSGQGIGNTGELFF. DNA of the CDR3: TGTGCCAGCAGCGGACAGGGGATAGGGAACACCGGGGAGCTGTTTTTT.

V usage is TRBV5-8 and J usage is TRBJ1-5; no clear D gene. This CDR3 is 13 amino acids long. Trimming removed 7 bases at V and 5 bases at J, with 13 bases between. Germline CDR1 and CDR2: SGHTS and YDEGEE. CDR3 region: CASQTQEYQPQHF. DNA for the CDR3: TGTGCCAGCCAGACGCAGGAGTATCAGCCCCAGCATTTT. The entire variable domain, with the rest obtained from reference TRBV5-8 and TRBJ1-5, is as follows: EAGVTQSPTHLIKTRGQQATLRCSPISGHTSVYWYQQALGLGLQFLLWYDEGEERNRGNFPPRFSGRQFPNYSSELNVNALELEDSALYLCASQTQEYQPQHFGDGTRLSIL.

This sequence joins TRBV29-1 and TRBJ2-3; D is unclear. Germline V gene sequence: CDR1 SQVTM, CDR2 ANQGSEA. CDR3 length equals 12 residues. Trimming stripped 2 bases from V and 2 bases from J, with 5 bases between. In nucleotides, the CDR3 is TGCAGCGTTGAACAGGACACAGATACGCAGTATTTT. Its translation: CSVEQDTDTQYF.

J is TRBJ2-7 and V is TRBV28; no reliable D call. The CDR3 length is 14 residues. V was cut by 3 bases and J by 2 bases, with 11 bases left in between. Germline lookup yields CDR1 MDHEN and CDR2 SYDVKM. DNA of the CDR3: TGTGCCAGCAGTTTCGAGAAGAAGACCTACGAGCAGTACTTC. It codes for CASSFEKKTYEQYF.

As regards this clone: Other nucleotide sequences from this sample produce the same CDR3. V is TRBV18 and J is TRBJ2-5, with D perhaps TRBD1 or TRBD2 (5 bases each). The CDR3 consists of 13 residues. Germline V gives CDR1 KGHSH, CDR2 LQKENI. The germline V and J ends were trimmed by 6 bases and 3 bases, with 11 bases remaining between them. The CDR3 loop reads CASSPGTEETQYF. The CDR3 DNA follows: TGTGCCAGCTCGCCTGGGACGGAAGAGACCCAGTACTTC.

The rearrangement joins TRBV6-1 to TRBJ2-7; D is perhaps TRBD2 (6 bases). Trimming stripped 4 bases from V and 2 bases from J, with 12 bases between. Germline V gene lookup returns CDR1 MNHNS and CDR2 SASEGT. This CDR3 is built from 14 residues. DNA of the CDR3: TGTGCCAGCAGTGGGGTAGCGGAAACCTACGAGCAGTACTTC. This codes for CASSGVAETYEQYF.

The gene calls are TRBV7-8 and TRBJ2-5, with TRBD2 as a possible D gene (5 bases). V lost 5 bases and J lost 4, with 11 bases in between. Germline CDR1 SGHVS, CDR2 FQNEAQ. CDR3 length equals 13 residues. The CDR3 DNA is TGTGCCAGCAGCGTGGGAGTGTTAGAGACCCAGTACTTC. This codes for CASSVGVLETQYF.

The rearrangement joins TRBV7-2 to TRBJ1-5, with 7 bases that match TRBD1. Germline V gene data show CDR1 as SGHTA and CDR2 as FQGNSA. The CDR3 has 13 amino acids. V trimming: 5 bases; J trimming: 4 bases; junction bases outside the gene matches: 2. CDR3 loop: CASSPDRNQPQHF. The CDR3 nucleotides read TGTGCCAGCAGCCCGGACAGGAATCAGCCCCAGCATTTT.

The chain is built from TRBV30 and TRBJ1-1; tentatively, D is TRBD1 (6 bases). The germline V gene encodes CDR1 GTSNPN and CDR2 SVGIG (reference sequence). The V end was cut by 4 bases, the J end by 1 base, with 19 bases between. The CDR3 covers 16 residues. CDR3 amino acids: CAWMPYRGLGNTEAFF. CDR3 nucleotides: TGTGCCTGGATGCCCTACCGGGGGCTGGGGAACACTGAAGCTTTCTTT.

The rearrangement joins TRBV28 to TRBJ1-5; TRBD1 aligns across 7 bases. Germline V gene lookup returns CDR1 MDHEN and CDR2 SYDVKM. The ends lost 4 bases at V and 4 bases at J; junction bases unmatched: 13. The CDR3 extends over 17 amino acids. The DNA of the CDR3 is TGTGCCAGCAGTTCCGCTAGCGGACAGGCCTGGAATCAGCCCCAGCATTTT. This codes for CASSSASGQAWNQPQHF.

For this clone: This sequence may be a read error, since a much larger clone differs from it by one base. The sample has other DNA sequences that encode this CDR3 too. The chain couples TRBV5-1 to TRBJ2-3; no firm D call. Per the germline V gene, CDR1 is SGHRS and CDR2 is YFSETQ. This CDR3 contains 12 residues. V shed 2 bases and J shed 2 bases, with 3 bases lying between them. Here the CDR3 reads CASSLPTDTQYF. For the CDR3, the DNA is TGCGCCAGCAGCTTACCCACAGATACGCAGTATTTT. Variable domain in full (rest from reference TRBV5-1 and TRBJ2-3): KAGVTQTPRYLIKTRGQQVTLSCSPISGHRSVSWYQQTPGQGLQFLFEYFSETQRNKGNFPGRFSGRQFSNSRSEMNVSTLELGDSALYLCASSLPTDTQYFGPGTRLTVL.

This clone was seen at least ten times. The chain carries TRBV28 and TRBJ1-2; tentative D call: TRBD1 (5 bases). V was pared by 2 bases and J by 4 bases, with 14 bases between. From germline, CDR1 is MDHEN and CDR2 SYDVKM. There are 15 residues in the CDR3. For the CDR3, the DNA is TGTGCCAGCAGTTTACCGACAGTCAAACTCTATGGCTACACCTTC. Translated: CASSLPTVKLYGYTF.

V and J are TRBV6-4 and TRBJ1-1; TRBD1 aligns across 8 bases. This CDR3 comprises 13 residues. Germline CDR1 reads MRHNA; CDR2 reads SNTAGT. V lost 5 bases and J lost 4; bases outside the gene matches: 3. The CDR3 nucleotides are TGTGCCAGCAGTACTGGACAGGGCACTGAAGCTTTCTTT. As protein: CASSTGQGTEAFF.

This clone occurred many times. Here the CDR3 reads CASSMTNKNIQYF. The CDR3 DNA sequence: TGTGCCAGTAGTATGACCAATAAAAACATTCAGTACTTC. The chain is built from TRBV19 and TRBJ2-4; D not resolved. Germline V gene data show CDR1 as LNHDA and CDR2 as SQIVND (reference sequence). V lost 3 bases and J lost 4, with 7 bases in between. The CDR3 is 13 amino acids. Based on the CDR3 plus reference TRBV19 and TRBJ2-4, the full variable domain is DGGITQSPKYLFRKEGQNVTLSCEQNLNHDAMYWYRQDPGQGLRLIYYSQIVNDFQKGDIAEGYSVSREKKESFPLTVTSAQKNPTAFYLCASSMTNKNIQYFGAGTRLSVL.

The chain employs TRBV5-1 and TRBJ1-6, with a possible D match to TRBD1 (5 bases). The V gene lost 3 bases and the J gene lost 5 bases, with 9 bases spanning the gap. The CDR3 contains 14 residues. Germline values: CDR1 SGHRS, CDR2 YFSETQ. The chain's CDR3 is CASSSGVHNSPLHF. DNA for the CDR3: TGCGCCAGCAGCTCGGGGGTCCATAATTCACCCCTCCACTTT. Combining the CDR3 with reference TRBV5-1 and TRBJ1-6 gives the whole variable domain KAGVTQTPRYLIKTRGQQVTLSCSPISGHRSVSWYQQTPGQGLQFLFEYFSETQRNKGNFPGRFSGRQFSNSRSEMNVSTLELGDSALYLCASSSGVHNSPLHFGNGTRLTVT.

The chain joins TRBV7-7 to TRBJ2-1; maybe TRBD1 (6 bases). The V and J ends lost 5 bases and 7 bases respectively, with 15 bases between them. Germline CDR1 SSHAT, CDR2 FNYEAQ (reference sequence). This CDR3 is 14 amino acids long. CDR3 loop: CASSATGQGNEQFF. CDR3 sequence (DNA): TGTGCCAGCAGCGCAACAGGGCAAGGGAATGAGCAGTTCTTC.